These 2 T cell receptor beta chains originate from one sample sequenced in a study of T cell clonotyping in hematopoietic cell transplantation. The table came from immunoSEQ multiplex PCR; TCRdb's copy has only in-frame clones and leaves some out. Of about 18,000 clones in the sample, approximately 79% were seen once. The sample comprised peripheral blood mononuclear cells. The receptors here all came from a man aged 55-75 years in good health. Some clones in this sample may be carry-over from other donors' samples.

This clone showed up just once. The chain has TRBV10-3 and TRBJ2-5; 7 bases match TRBD2. J gave up 2 bases and V 6 bases, and 9 bases lay outside the gene matches. Germline V lookup: CDR1 ENHRY, CDR2 SYGVKD. The CDR3 has 15 residues. The CDR3 nucleotides are TGTGCCATCAGAGCCGGGCTAGCGGATCAAGAGACCCAGTACTTC. Protein product: CAIRAGLADQETQYF.

V and J are TRBV5-1 and TRBJ2-7; 16 nucleotides match TRBD2. V lost 4 bases, J lost 0 bases, and 4 bases stayed unmatched. This CDR3 contains 17 residues. Germline CDR1 and CDR2: SGHRS and YFSETQ. The CDR3 DNA reads as TGCGCCAGCAGCCCGGGACTAGCGGGAGGGCTCTCCTACGAGCAGTACTTC. Translated: CASSPGLAGGLSYEQYF.